Here is one T cell receptor beta chain with its context. This specimen comes from a study of blood T cell repertoires in COVID-19. Study summary: Both acute and convalescent COVID-19 samples were obtained from the United States, Italy and Spain. Sample material is recorded as cDNA or gDNA derived from T cells, B-cell-depleted T cells, or PBMCs.

The CDR3 is 19 residues long. The germline gives CDR1 SQVTM, CDR2 ANQGSEA. V dropped 6 bases and J dropped 1; count of bases not matched to a gene: 19. In the original workflow: Amplified reference gene primers provided the basis for estimating nucleated cell counts. TCRdb's copy holds only in-frame clones and misses some; the assay was immunoSEQ multiplex PCR. The DNA was the basis for D and trimming; V, J and clone size are from that table. The table records hundreds of thousands of clones, around 83% of them present only once. This chain links TRBV29-1 with TRBJ2-3; 10 bases are a match to TRBD1. The sequenced sample was peripheral blood. The sequence was obtained from a woman in her forties or fifties with acute or convalescent COVID-19. CDR3: CSVAGGQGGILGGTDTQYF. The CDR3, as DNA: TGCAGCGTCGCGGGCGGACAGGGGGGAATTTTGGGTGGCACAGATACGCAGTATTTT.